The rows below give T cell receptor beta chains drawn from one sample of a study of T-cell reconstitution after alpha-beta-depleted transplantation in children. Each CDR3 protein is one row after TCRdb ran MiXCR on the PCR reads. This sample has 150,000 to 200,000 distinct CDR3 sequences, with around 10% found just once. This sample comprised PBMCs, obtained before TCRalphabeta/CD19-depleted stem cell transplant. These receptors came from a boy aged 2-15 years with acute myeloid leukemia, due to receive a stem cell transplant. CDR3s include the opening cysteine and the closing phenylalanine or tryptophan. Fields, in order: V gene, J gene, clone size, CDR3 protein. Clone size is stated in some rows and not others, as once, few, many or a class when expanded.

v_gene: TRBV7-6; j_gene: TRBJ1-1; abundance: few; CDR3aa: CASSSLDTEAFF
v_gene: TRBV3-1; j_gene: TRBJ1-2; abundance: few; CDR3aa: CASSQGPLFGGGKSGYTF
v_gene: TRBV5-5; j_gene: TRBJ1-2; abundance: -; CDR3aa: CASSLVGSTGDYGYTF
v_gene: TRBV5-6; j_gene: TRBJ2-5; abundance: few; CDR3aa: CASSSTGEVETQYF
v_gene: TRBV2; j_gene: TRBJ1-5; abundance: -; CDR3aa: CASRGQGSGNQPQHF
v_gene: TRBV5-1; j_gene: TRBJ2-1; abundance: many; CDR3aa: CASSWARNEQFF
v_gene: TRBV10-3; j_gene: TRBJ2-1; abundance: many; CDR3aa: CAISGAFLGNEQFF
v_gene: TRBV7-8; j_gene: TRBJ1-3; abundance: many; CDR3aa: CASSLGRGRSGNTIYF
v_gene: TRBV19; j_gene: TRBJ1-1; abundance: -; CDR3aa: CASSSPRQGGNTEAFF
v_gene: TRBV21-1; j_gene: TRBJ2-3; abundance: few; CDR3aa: CASSKGAGGASSTDTQYF
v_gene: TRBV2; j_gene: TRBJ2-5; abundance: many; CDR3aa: CASSPSETQYF
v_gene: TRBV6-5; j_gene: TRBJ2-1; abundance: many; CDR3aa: CASSYVSGGLNEQFF
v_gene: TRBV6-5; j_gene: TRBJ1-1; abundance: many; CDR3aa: CASSTGELGAFF
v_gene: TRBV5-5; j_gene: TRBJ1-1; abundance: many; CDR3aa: CASSIWGGPTEAFF
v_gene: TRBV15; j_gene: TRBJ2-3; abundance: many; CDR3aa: CATSRIQSTDTQYF
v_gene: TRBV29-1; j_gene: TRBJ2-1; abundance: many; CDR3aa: CSVRGISPYNEQFF
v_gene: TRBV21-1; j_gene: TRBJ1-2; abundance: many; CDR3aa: CASEGTGRSYGYTF
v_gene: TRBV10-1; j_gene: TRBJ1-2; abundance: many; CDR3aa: CASSESTRGIDGYTF
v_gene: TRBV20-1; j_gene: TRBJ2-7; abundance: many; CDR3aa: CSASTVQGASEQYF
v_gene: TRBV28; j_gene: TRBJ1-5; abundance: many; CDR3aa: CASSLSDRVAQHF
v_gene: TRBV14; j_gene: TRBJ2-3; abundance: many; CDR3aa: CASSQVIDTQYF
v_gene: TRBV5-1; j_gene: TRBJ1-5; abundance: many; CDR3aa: CASSITGGNQPQHF
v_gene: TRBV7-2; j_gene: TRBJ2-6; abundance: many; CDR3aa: CASRPPLRLSGANVLTF